These T cell receptor beta chains were read from a single sample in a study of regulatory T cells in long-lasting Graves disease. A single record per CDR3 protein comes from TCRdb applying MiXCR to the multiplex PCR reads. Among about 610,000 distinct CDR3 sequences listed, 15% to 20% were seen once. A further study also used this sample, focusing on T cells in Graves' hyperthyroidism and ophthalmopathy.

The starting material was peripheral blood mononuclear cells (PBMCs), obtained at new diagnosis, from a patient treated with antithyroid drugs. The receptors were sampled from a man in his late teens or twenties with Graves disease. Both conserved end residues are part of each CDR3. Fields, in order: clone size, D gene, V gene, J gene, CDR3 protein, CDR3 DNA. D genes are given only for firm matches. Part of the rows lack a size; the others show once, few, many or a class for expanded clones.

clone size: few
D gene: NA
V gene: TRBV10-3
J gene: TRBJ1-4
CDR3 protein: CAISERGQDEKLFF
CDR3 DNA: TGTGCCATCAGTGAAAGGGGCCAGGATGAAAAACTGTTTTTT

clone size: NA
D gene: NA
V gene: TRBV7-9
J gene: TRBJ2-3
CDR3 protein: CASSLAPVQGVQDTQYF
CDR3 DNA: TGTGCCAGCAGCTTAGCGCCGGTGCAGGGCGTCCAAGATACGCAGTATTTT

clone size: many
D gene: NA
V gene: TRBV2
J gene: TRBJ1-3
CDR3 protein: CASSDAGSSGNTIYF
CDR3 DNA: TGTGCCAGCAGTGACGCAGGGAGCTCTGGAAACACCATATATTTT

clone size: NA
D gene: TRBD2
V gene: TRBV12-3/TRBV12-4
J gene: TRBJ2-1
CDR3 protein: CASSLDDRGGRSENEQFF
CDR3 DNA: TGTGCCAGCAGTTTAGATGATCGTGGCGGGAGGTCGGAAAATGAGCAGTTCTTC

clone size: few
D gene: NA
V gene: TRBV7-9
J gene: TRBJ2-7
CDR3 protein: CASSRLLEGSYEQYF
CDR3 DNA: TGTGCCAGCAGTAGACTCCTAGAGGGCTCCTACGAGCAGTACTTC

clone size: few
D gene: TRBD1
V gene: TRBV20-1
J gene: TRBJ2-7
CDR3 protein: CSALPGQAYEQYF
CDR3 DNA: TGCAGTGCTTTGCCCGGACAGGCCTACGAGCAGTACTTC

clone size: NA
D gene: NA
V gene: TRBV20-1
J gene: TRBJ1-1
CDR3 protein: CSANLNLNTEAFF
CDR3 DNA: TGCAGTGCTAATCTGAACTTGAACACTGAAGCTTTCTTT

clone size: few
D gene: TRBD1
V gene: TRBV7-9
J gene: TRBJ2-5
CDR3 protein: CASSFLTGRSETQYF
CDR3 DNA: TGTGCCAGCAGCTTTCTGACAGGGCGATCAGAGACCCAGTACTTC

clone size: many
D gene: NA
V gene: TRBV12-3/TRBV12-4
J gene: TRBJ1-1
CDR3 protein: CASSLAGAPTNTEAFF
CDR3 DNA: TGTGCCAGCAGTCTCGCCGGGGCCCCTACGAACACTGAAGCTTTCTTT

clone size: NA
D gene: NA
V gene: TRBV29-1
J gene: TRBJ2-3
CDR3 protein: CSVGDWKASTDTQYF
CDR3 DNA: TGCAGCGTGGGGGACTGGAAGGCTAGCACAGATACGCAGTATTTT

clone size: NA
D gene: NA
V gene: TRBV6-1
J gene: TRBJ1-5
CDR3 protein: CASSPLYHQPQHF
CDR3 DNA: TGTGCCAGCAGTCCTCTTTACCATCAGCCCCAGCATTTT

clone size: many
D gene: NA
V gene: TRBV5-1
J gene: TRBJ2-7
CDR3 protein: CASSGGNEQYF
CDR3 DNA: TGCGCCAGCAGTGGCGGGAACGAGCAGTACTTC

clone size: few
D gene: NA
V gene: TRBV11-2
J gene: TRBJ2-1
CDR3 protein: CASSLSMDHYNEQFF
CDR3 DNA: TGTGCCAGCAGCCTAAGTATGGACCACTACAATGAGCAGTTCTTC

clone size: NA
D gene: NA
V gene: TRBV19
J gene: TRBJ2-1
CDR3 protein: CASSIGGYISYNEQFF
CDR3 DNA: TGTGCCAGTAGTATAGGAGGGTACATTTCCTACAATGAGCAGTTCTTC

clone size: many
D gene: NA
V gene: TRBV28
J gene: TRBJ1-5
CDR3 protein: CASSPHNQPQHF
CDR3 DNA: TGTGCCAGCAGCCCGCACAATCAGCCCCAGCATTTT

clone size: few
D gene: NA
V gene: TRBV11-3
J gene: TRBJ2-3
CDR3 protein: CASSLGQGGTDAQYF
CDR3 DNA: TGTGCCAGCAGCTTAGGACAGGGAGGAACAGATGCGCAGTATTTT

clone size: NA
D gene: NA
V gene: TRBV6-2/TRBV6-3
J gene: TRBJ1-5
CDR3 protein: CASSYSVTAPNQPQHF
CDR3 DNA: TGTGCCAGCAGTTATTCCGTGACGGCCCCCAATCAGCCCCAGCATTTT

clone size: many
D gene: TRBD1
V gene: TRBV11-1
J gene: TRBJ2-7
CDR3 protein: CASSTDPDRAYEQYF
CDR3 DNA: TGTGCCAGCAGCACGGATCCCGACAGGGCCTACGAGCAGTACTTC

clone size: many
D gene: NA
V gene: TRBV11-2
J gene: TRBJ2-1
CDR3 protein: CASSWGVGSSYNEQFF
CDR3 DNA: TGTGCCAGCAGCTGGGGGGTTGGGAGCTCCTACAATGAGCAGTTCTTC

clone size: NA
D gene: TRBD1
V gene: TRBV9
J gene: TRBJ2-7
CDR3 protein: CASSASTGLMDEQYF
CDR3 DNA: TGTGCCAGCAGCGCTTCGACAGGGCTAATGGACGAGCAGTACTTC

clone size: many
D gene: TRBD2
V gene: TRBV20-1
J gene: TRBJ2-5
CDR3 protein: CSVLSGRAYETQYF
CDR3 DNA: TGCAGTGTCCTTAGCGGGAGGGCCTATGAGACCCAGTACTTC

clone size: many
D gene: TRBD1
V gene: TRBV2
J gene: TRBJ2-1
CDR3 protein: CASSVGGTEQFF
CDR3 DNA: TGTGCCAGCAGTGTAGGGGGCACTGAGCAGTTCTTC

clone size: NA
D gene: NA
V gene: TRBV28
J gene: TRBJ1-2
CDR3 protein: CASSTLTGTDYGYTF
CDR3 DNA: TGTGCCAGCAGTACCCTAACCGGGACTGATTATGGCTACACCTTC

clone size: NA
D gene: NA
V gene: TRBV3-1
J gene: TRBJ2-2
CDR3 protein: CASTPGYETGELFF
CDR3 DNA: TGTGCCAGCACCCCAGGGTATGAGACCGGGGAGCTGTTTTTT

clone size: NA
D gene: TRBD1
V gene: TRBV7-6
J gene: TRBJ1-6
CDR3 protein: CASSTGQGMSPLHF
CDR3 DNA: TGTGCCAGCAGTACGGGACAGGGGATGTCACCCCTCCACTTT

clone size: few
D gene: NA
V gene: TRBV7-2
J gene: TRBJ2-7
CDR3 protein: CASSLVGIELPYEQYF
CDR3 DNA: TGTGCCAGCAGCTTAGTAGGTATCGAGCTCCCCTACGAGCAGTACTTC

clone size: few
D gene: TRBD1
V gene: TRBV7-3
J gene: TRBJ1-1
CDR3 protein: CASRMGRGATEAFF
CDR3 DNA: TGTGCCAGCAGGATGGGCAGGGGGGCCACTGAAGCTTTCTTT

clone size: few
D gene: TRBD1
V gene: TRBV27
J gene: TRBJ2-7
CDR3 protein: CASSWGTGTEQYF
CDR3 DNA: TGTGCCAGCAGTTGGGGGACAGGAACCGAGCAGTACTTC

clone size: few
D gene: NA
V gene: TRBV12-3/TRBV12-4
J gene: TRBJ2-1
CDR3 protein: CASSLQGYNNEQFF
CDR3 DNA: TGTGCCAGCAGCCTACAAGGCTACAACAATGAGCAGTTCTTC

clone size: NA
D gene: TRBD1
V gene: TRBV3-1
J gene: TRBJ1-5
CDR3 protein: CASSQQGADQPQHF
CDR3 DNA: TGTGCCAGCAGCCAACAGGGGGCGGATCAGCCCCAGCATTTT

clone size: many
D gene: NA
V gene: TRBV11-3
J gene: TRBJ2-1
CDR3 protein: CASSLFSDTHNEQFF
CDR3 DNA: TGTGCCAGCAGCTTATTCAGCGACACCCACAATGAGCAGTTCTTC

clone size: NA
D gene: TRBD1
V gene: TRBV5-4
J gene: TRBJ2-3
CDR3 protein: CASRSGQGVDTQYF
CDR3 DNA: TGTGCCAGCAGATCCGGGCAGGGGGTAGATACGCAGTATTTT